The rows below give T cell receptor beta chains drawn from one sample of a study of blood T cell repertoires in COVID-19. Using immunoSEQ multiplex PCR, the repertoire was profiled, and TCRdb retains in-frame clones only, with some absent. Of 150,000 to 200,000 clones in the sample, more than 70% were seen once. The sample comprised peripheral blood. These receptors were taken from a woman younger than 45 with acute or convalescent COVID-19. Each CDR3 is given without its conserved first and last residue. The order of the fields is V gene, CDR3 protein.

>TRBV27
ASSLYARAYEQY
>TRBV6-5
ASRRQAQETQY
>TRBV13
ASSLGQGNEQY
>TRBV15
ATSRDFRDRVIGSNQPQH
>TRBV11-2
ASSLAGTYEQY
>TRBV6-2/TRBV6-3
ASSYSSGRRTEAF
>TRBV6-5
AGTPPGGEQY
>TRBV15
ATSRGGNTGELF
>TRBV7-2
ASSLRITDTQY
>TRBV11-2
ASSLIRELRANVLT
>TRBV12-3/TRBV12-4
ASRDDRYEQY
>TRBV15
ATSRDQQVIEQF
>TRBV11-1
ASSPGEDQPQH
>TRBV7-2
ASSPPGYQETQY
>TRBV28
ASSFHGTNYGYT
>TRBV5-6
ASSDGTSGVNEQF
>TRBV30
AWSPGLPTGELF
>TRBV5-1
ASSPGTGEQPQH
>TRBV7-9
ASSPYNEQF
>TRBV12-3/TRBV12-4
ASSLSGGGEQF
>TRBV29-1
SAGVAFNEQY
>TRBV28
ASSFRGTPLH
>TRBV29-1
SAGTSGSTDTQY
>TRBV12-3/TRBV12-4
ASRLREGIY
>TRBV2
ASSLAGEQY
>TRBV11-3
ASSLGVLAGGPQDEQF
>TRBV11-2
ASSLGGQGSTDTQY
>TRBV5-5
ASSTGLAGGGRQETQY
>TRBV7-9
ASSLVGGSNSPLH
>TRBV30
AWSVLADTQY
>TRBV11-3
ASRRNRDYEQY
>TRBV10-3
AISGKGRQMNEQF
>TRBV12-3/TRBV12-4
ASSLRSNEQF
>TRBV30
AWSNLLTGGLNT
>TRBV2
ASSELAPSTDTQY
>TRBV10-2
ASSESRQGPRAF
>TRBV28
ASSRPGLVEAF
>TRBV2
ASSIAASPLH
>TRBV11-3
ASTRQGHPGEQY
>TRBV28
ASSLVRRYGELF
>TRBV5-5
ASSSGGTGSYGYT
>TRBV5-1
ASSPLDRGNEQF
>TRBV15
ATSSLGQGSPQY
>TRBV19
ASTLSRGGIYGYT
>TRBV5-1
ASSLAGSTGELF
>TRBV28
ASSAQGPLTEAF
>TRBV2
ASTYSGSRTGELF
>TRBV11-2
ASSSGTGYEKLF
>TRBV6-5
ASRGTGGRLNIQY
>TRBV7-9
ASSRDRGVGAF
>TRBV6-5
ASSYSGLADYEQY
>TRBV9
ASSVRNRGPAF
>TRBV7-9
ATGLAGDNEQF
>TRBV28
ASSFPVPGEQY
>TRBV28
ASTNRVNTIY
>TRBV11-2
ASSLASDTGELF
>TRBV11-2
ASRDTQETQY
>TRBV28
ASSLPGLTYEQY
>TRBV4-1
ASSQDGALEQY
>TRBV25-1
ASSRGRASEQY